A single sample gave rise to the 12 T cell receptor beta chains below, sequenced in a study of blood T cell repertoires in COVID-19 (dated by TCRdb to between 2020 and 2021). The library relied on the immunoSEQ multiplex PCR assay. Here the immuneACCESS table is served through TCRdb, limited to in-frame sequences with V and J called. Missing clones are a known gap in these copies; in checked studies unresolved V genes cover under half, and the rest lacks a known reason. This sample lists 300,000 or so clones; 80% to 95% were detected once. The leading ten clones occupy 1.1% of the sample. The sequenced sample was PBMCs or T cells enriched from blood (not recorded which). These TCRs come from a young woman who had recovered from COVID-19.

The chain employs TRBV30 and TRBJ1-6; the match to TRBD1 covers 10 bases. The CDR3 has 14 residues. Germline loops: CDR1 GTSNPN, CDR2 SVGIG (reference sequence). V gave up 8 bases and J gave up 7 bases; unmatched junction bases: 8. In DNA, the CDR3 is TGTGCCGGGGACAGGGGCCAACCCAATTCACCCCTCCACTTT. It encodes CAGDRGQPNSPLHF.

The rearrangement links TRBV28 to TRBJ1-1, with TRBD1 identical over 7 bases. Looked up from germline, CDR1 is MDHEN and CDR2 is SYDVKM. The CDR3 runs 13 residues. The J segment lost 10 bases and the V segment lost 4 bases, leaving 9 bases of the junction unmatched. The CDR3 DNA reads as TGTGCCAGCAGTTCCGGGACAGTGATTGGAGCTTTCTTT. Protein: CASSSGTVIGAFF.

The rearrangement links TRBV27 to TRBJ1-6; D is unresolved. CDR1 is MNHEY, CDR2 SMNVEV, per germline (reference sequence). The CDR3 is 17 amino acids. Trimming pared 7 bases from V and 9 bases from J, leaving 25 bases between. CDR3 region: CASTPRQHSKGSSPLHF. CDR3 bases: TGTGCCAGCACGCCCCGCCAGCACTCAAAAGGGAGTTCACCCCTCCACTTT.

This clone is a singleton in its sample. The chain carries TRBV6-5 and TRBJ2-3; 8 nucleotides line up with TRBD2. The CDR3 length is 14 residues. CDR1 is MNHEY, CDR2 SVGAGI, per germline. Trimming removed 4 bases from V and 5 bases from J; junction bases left unmatched: 5. CDR3 amino acids: CASSWGLGQDTQYF. DNA of the CDR3: TGTGCCAGCAGTTGGGGACTAGGGCAAGATACGCAGTATTTT.

This rearrangement joins TRBV19 to TRBJ1-6, with D possibly being TRBD1 (5 bases). Germline-derived CDR1 and CDR2 are LNHDA and SQIVND (reference sequence). V gave up 6 bases and J gave up 1 base, with 10 bases separating them. This CDR3 has 15 amino acids. The CDR3 reads CASSPGISYNSPLHF. The CDR3 DNA sequence: TGTGCCAGTAGCCCAGGGATATCCTATAATTCACCCCTCCACTTT. Using reference TRBV19 and TRBJ1-6 for the parts outside the CDR3, the full variable domain is DGGITQSPKYLFRKEGQNVTLSCEQNLNHDAMYWYRQDPGQGLRLIYYSQIVNDFQKGDIAEGYSVSREKKESFPLTVTSAQKNPTAFYLCASSPGISYNSPLHFGNGTRLTVT.

The chain combines TRBV7-9 with TRBJ1-4, with 9 positions matching TRBD1. In germline, CDR1 is SEHNR, CDR2 FQNEAQ (reference sequence). There are 16 residues in the CDR3. The junction had 8 bases not matched to a gene; V was cut back by 1 base and J by 8 bases. CDR3 DNA: TGTGCCAGCAGCTTAGGGAGGACAGGGGCGGAAGAAAAACTGTTTTTT. Protein sequence: CASSLGRTGAEEKLFF.

The chain joins TRBV4-3 to TRBJ2-7; 15 bases match TRBD2. CDR3 length: 19 amino acids. The germline gives CDR1 LGHNA, CDR2 YSLEER. V shed 0 bases and J 3 bases; nucleotides not matched to a gene: 9. CDR3 in amino acids: CASSQDKIGLAGGVYEQYF. The CDR3 DNA sequence: TGCGCCAGCAGCCAAGATAAAATAGGACTAGCGGGAGGGGTCTACGAGCAGTACTTC.

This sequence joins TRBV19 and TRBJ2-1, with D possibly being TRBD1 (6 bases). This CDR3 has 15 residues. Germline V gene data show CDR1 as LNHDA and CDR2 as SQIVND (reference sequence). V was trimmed by 1 base and J by 8 bases, leaving 15 bases between them. The CDR3 nucleotides are TGTGCCAGTAGTATAGTGCAACAGGGTGGCCATGAGCAGTTCTTC. It translates to CASSIVQQGGHEQFF.

The genes are TRBV19 and TRBJ2-1; 7 bases map to TRBD2. The CDR3 runs to 11 residues. J lost 8 bases, V lost 7 bases, and 2 bases had no gene match. Germline CDR1 reads LNHDA; CDR2 reads SQIVND (reference sequence). CDR3 sequence: CASKTSYEQFF. The CDR3 DNA sequence: TGTGCCAGTAAGACTAGCTATGAGCAGTTCTTC. The full variable domain, its missing parts supplied by reference TRBV19 and TRBJ2-1, is DGGITQSPKYLFRKEGQNVTLSCEQNLNHDAMYWYRQDPGQGLRLIYYSQIVNDFQKGDIAEGYSVSREKKESFPLTVTSAQKNPTAFYLCASKTSYEQFFGPGTRLTVL.

This clone has more than one count but fewer than ten. This chain joins TRBV28 and TRBJ2-2, with D possibly matching TRBD2 (5 bases). The CDR3 is 15 residues long. Trimming pared 3 bases from V and 2 bases from J, leaving 10 bases between. Germline V lookup: CDR1 MDHEN, CDR2 SYDVKM. This CDR3 reads CASSFTGSNTGELFF. The CDR3 DNA is TGTGCCAGCAGTTTTACGGGGTCTAACACCGGGGAGCTGTTTTTT.

The chain links TRBV28 to TRBJ2-3; 7 bases fit TRBD2. Germline CDR1 and CDR2: MDHEN and SYDVKM. V gave up 7 bases and J gave up 0 bases; unmatched junction bases: 10. The CDR3 is 16 amino acids. In nucleotides, the CDR3 is TGTGCCAGCAACGGAGGGAGGGGCTCTAGCACAGATACGCAGTATTTT. It yields the protein CASNGGRGSSTDTQYF.

The chain combines TRBV5-1 with TRBJ1-4; D unclear. Germline lookup yields CDR1 SGHRS and CDR2 YFSETQ. The CDR3 totals 15 residues. Between the trimmed V and J ends, which lost 0 bases and 10 bases, there was a span of 16 bases. CDR3 DNA sequence: TGCGCCAGCAGCTTGGCGGGAGGTCCGTTGGGAAAACTGTTTTTT. It encodes CASSLAGGPLGKLFF. The full variable domain, in which reference TRBV5-1 and TRBJ1-4 provide the parts outside the CDR3, is KAGVTQTPRYLIKTRGQQVTLSCSPISGHRSVSWYQQTPGQGLQFLFEYFSETQRNKGNFPGRFSGRQFSNSRSEMNVSTLELGDSALYLCASSLAGGPLGKLFFGSGTQLSVL.